This TCR beta chain was identified during a study of T cell responses to AZD1222 COVID-19 vaccine. Broader study findings: Sampled repertoires all dated from after the peak T cell response. Recipients of AZD1222 seropositive at baseline numbered only 6 or 7. Donors skewed white British and female; clonal diversity was possibly underestimated.

Sequenced by immunoSEQ multiplex PCR; TCRdb stores in-frame clones only, minus some. This sample has roughly 140,000 clones; 75% to 95% occur once, and the top ten carry about 3.5%. As concerns this clone: Its matching antigen is unknown.

The material sequenced was peripheral blood, taken on day 0 of AZD1222 vaccination. The sequence was obtained from an adult in good health.

The CDR3 reads CASSEGAAYGYTF. As DNA, the CDR3 is TGTGCCAGCAGTGAAGGGGCAGCTTATGGCTACACCTTC. The chain employs TRBV6-1 and TRBJ1-2; D is undetermined. V was trimmed by 1 base and J by 5 bases, leaving 8 bases between them. The germline CDR1 and CDR2 sequences are MNHNS and SASEGT. This CDR3 spans 13 amino acids.